Listed below are T cell receptor beta chains from one sample, sequenced in a study of blood T cell repertoires in COVID-19. Clones were sequenced by immunoSEQ multiplex PCR, and TCRdb holds only the in-frame ones, with some missing. The sample includes 150,000 to 200,000 clones, approximately 85% seen only once; the top ten take roughly 8.6%. The sequenced sample was PBMCs or T cells enriched from blood (not recorded which). All receptors derive from a woman aged 18-29 years who had recovered from COVID-19. The CDR3 runs from the conserved cysteine through the conserved F or W. Each record gives: V gene, D gene, J gene, clone size, CDR3 length, CDR3 DNA, CDR3 protein. D genes are given only for firm matches. A clone size is listed for some rows: how often the clone was seen (once, few, many), or a class if it is expanded.

TRBV7-9	NA	TRBJ1-2	once	13	TGTGCCAGCAGCGAGTCAGGGTACTATGGCTACACCTTC	CASSESGYYGYTF
TRBV28	TRBD1	TRBJ2-5	NA	14	TGTGCCAGCAGTCACCGGGACAGCCAAGAGACCCAGTACTTC	CASSHRDSQETQYF
TRBV5-4	TRBD1	TRBJ1-1	NA	14	TGTGCCAGCAGCCCGACAGGGGGCCAGACTGAAGCTTTCTTT	CASSPTGGQTEAFF
TRBV5-1	TRBD2	TRBJ2-3	NA	16	TGCGCCAGCAGCTTAACGAATAGCGGGGGGGCAGATACGCAGTATTTT	CASSLTNSGGADTQYF
TRBV19	NA	TRBJ1-2	NA	11	TGTGCCAGTAGTTACAGCTATGGCTACACCTTC	CASSYSYGYTF
TRBV25-1	NA	TRBJ1-2	NA	15	TGTGCCAGCAGTTTACCGGGAGCCTCTAACTATGGCTACACCTTC	CASSLPGASNYGYTF
TRBV3-1/TRBV3-2	NA	TRBJ2-2	NA	14	TGTGCCAGCAGCCAAGGGCTCAGCACCGGGGAGCTGTTTTTT	CASSQGLSTGELFF
TRBV29-1	NA	TRBJ2-2	NA	17	TGCAGCGTTGGAGTCAGAAGACAGGTGGGGAACGCCGGGGAGCTGTTTTTT	CSVGVRRQVGNAGELFF
TRBV7-6	NA	TRBJ1-1	NA	14	TGTGCCAGCAGCTTAGGGGTACAGGGTCCTGAAACTTTCTTT	CASSLGVQGPETFF
TRBV5-1	TRBD2	TRBJ2-2	NA	17	TGCGCCAGCAGCCCGGGACTAGCGGGGACCCACGCCGGGGAGCTGTTTTTT	CASSPGLAGTHAGELFF
TRBV28	NA	TRBJ1-2	NA	15	TGTGCCAGCAGGCCACCACAGGGAGCTAACTATGGCTACACCTTC	CASRPPQGANYGYTF
TRBV4-3	TRBD1	TRBJ1-4	NA	15	TGCGCCAGCAGCCCCCGACAGGGCAAGAATGAAAAACTGTTTTTT	CASSPRQGKNEKLFF
TRBV12-3/TRBV12-4	NA	TRBJ1-5	NA	11	TGTGCCAGCGGAGTCAATCAGCCCCAGCATTTT	CASGVNQPQHF
TRBV4-3	NA	TRBJ2-3	NA	14	TGCGCCAGCAGCCAAGACTCCCGCACAGATACGCAGTATTTT	CASSQDSRTDTQYF
TRBV28	NA	TRBJ2-2	once	16	TGTGCCAGCAGTTTATTGTCGACAGCGAACACCGGGGAGCTGTTTTTT	CASSLLSTANTGELFF
TRBV12-3/TRBV12-4	NA	TRBJ2-1	NA	13	TGTGCCAGCAGTGAGCGGGTCGAAAATGAGCAGTTCTTC	CASSERVENEQFF
TRBV6-6	TRBD1	TRBJ2-5	NA	13	TGTGCCAGCAGCCTACAGGGGATGGAGACCCAGTACTTC	CASSLQGMETQYF
TRBV6-5	NA	TRBJ2-3	NA	14	TGTGCCAGCAGTCAACCAGGTCGATCGGATACGCAGTATTTT	CASSQPGRSDTQYF